The clone carrying this TCR beta chain turned up a few times. Its target is not known. The data belong to a study of T cell repertoires in cytomegalovirus infection. Study at large: Public TCR beta signatures indicated both CMV infection and matching HLA type.

Study-wide results and caveats: Identification of carriers of CMV plus the relevant HLA was achieved through cumulative public TCR beta family frequency.

CDR1 is SGHTA, CDR2 FQGTGA, per germline. This CDR3 region has 16 residues. J was trimmed by 1 base and V by 4 bases; bases with no gene match: 6. TCRdb re-derived calls from the reads in MiXCR, one entry per CDR3 protein. Here the sample spans 450,000 to 600,000 distinct CDR3 sequences, around 35% being singletons. Sequencing was performed on cultured PBMCs, taken from culture after CMV antigen stimulation. This TCR was recovered from a human donor in good health (CMV status not recorded). Some clones in this sample may be carry-over from other donors' samples. The V gene is TRBV7-3, the J gene TRBJ2-2; 7 bases match TRBD2. The CDR3 sequence is CASSSSSGGNTGELFF. The CDR3 DNA is TGTGCCAGCAGCTCGTCTAGCGGAGGGAACACCGGGGAGCTGTTTTTT. The full variable domain, rest sourced from reference TRBV7-3 and TRBJ2-2, is GAGVSQTPSNKVTEKGKYVELRCDPISGHTALYWYRQSLGQGPEFLIYFQGTGAADDSGLPNDRFFAVRPEGSVSTLKIQRTERGDSAVYLCASSSSSGGNTGELFFGEGSRLTVL.